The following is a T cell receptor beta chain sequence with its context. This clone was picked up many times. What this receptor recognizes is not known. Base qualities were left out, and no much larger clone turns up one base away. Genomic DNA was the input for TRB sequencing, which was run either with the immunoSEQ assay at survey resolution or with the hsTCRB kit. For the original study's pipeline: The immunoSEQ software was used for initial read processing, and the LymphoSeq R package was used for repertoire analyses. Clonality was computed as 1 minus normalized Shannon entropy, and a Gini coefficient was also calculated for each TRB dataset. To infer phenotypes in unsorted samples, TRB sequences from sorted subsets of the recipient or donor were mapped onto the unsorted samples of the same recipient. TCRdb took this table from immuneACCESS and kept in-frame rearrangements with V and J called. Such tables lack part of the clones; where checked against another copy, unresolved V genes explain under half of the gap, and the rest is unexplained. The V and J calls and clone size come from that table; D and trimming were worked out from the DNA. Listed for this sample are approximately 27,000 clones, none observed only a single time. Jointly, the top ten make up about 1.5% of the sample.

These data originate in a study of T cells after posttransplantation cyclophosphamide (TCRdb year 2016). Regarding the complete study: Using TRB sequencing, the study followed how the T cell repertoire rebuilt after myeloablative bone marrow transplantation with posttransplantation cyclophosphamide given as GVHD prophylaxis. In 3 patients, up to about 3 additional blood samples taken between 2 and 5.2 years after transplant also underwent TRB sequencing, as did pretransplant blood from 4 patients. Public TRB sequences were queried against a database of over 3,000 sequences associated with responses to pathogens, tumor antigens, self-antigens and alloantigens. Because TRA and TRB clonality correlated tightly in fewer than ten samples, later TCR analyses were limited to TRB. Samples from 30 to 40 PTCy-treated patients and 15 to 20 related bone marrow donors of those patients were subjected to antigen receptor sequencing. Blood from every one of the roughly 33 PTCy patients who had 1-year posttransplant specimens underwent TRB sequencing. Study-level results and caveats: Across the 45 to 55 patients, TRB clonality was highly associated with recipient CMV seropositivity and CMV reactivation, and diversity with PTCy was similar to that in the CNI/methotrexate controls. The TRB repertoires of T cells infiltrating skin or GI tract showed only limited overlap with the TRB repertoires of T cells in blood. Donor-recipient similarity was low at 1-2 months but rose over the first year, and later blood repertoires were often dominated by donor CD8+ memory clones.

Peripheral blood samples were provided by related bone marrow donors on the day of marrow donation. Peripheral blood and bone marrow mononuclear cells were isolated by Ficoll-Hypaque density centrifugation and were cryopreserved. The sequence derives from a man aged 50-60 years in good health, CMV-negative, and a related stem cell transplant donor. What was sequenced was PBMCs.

In nucleotide form, the sequence is TGTGCCAGCTCACCACCCCCCGGGGTCGCTGAAGCTTTCTTT. Its amino acids are CASSPPPGVAEAFF. This chain joins TRBV18 to TRBJ1-1; no D gene can be assigned with confidence. The germline V gene yields KGHSH for CDR1 and LQKENI for CDR2. The V and J ends are trimmed by 0 bases and 6 bases, leaving 11 bases between them. The CDR3 has 14 amino acids, counting the end cysteine and phenylalanine. Left in the record is the CDR3 DNA by itself, 42 bases read in frame from the first base.